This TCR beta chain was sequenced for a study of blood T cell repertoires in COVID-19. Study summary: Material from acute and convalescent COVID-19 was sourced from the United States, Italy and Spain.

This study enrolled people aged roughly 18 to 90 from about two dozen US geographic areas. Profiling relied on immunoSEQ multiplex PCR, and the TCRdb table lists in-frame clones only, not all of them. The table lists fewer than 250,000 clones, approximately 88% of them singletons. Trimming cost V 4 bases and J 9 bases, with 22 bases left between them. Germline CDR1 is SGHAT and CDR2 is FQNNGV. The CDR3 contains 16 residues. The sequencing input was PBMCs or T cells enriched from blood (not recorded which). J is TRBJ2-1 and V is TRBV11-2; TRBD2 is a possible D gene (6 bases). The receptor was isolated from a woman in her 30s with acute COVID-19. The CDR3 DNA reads TGTGCCAGCAGCTCGGGGCGGGGCAGGGCCCACTTTGAGCAGTTCTTC. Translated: CASSSGRGRAHFEQFF.